A single sample gave rise to the 18 T cell receptor beta chains below, sequenced in a study of T cell changes during pregnancy in multiple sclerosis. TCRdb keeps only in-frame clones here, not all; method: immunoSEQ multiplex PCR. The data contain about 67,000 clones, 91% of them singletons. The sequencing here drew on peripheral blood, taken in the second trimester of pregnancy. The receptors originated from a female donor with multiple sclerosis, enrolled in a pregnancy study.

The count of this clone is one. CDR3 region: CASSPLTNYGYTF. The CDR3 DNA reads TGCGCCAGCAGCCCCTTGACAAATTATGGCTACACCTTC. V and J are TRBV4-3 and TRBJ1-2; D is unresolved. Germline CDR1 LGHNA, CDR2 YSLEER. The CDR3 spans 13 residues. V was clipped by 4 bases and J by 5 bases, with 11 bases between them.

Here the CDR3 DNA reads TGTGCCAGCACCCCCGGGACAGTAGCACCTGGTACGCAGTATTTT. Residues: CASTPGTVAPGTQYF. V usage is TRBV2 and J usage is TRBJ2-3, with 7 bases lining up with TRBD1. Germline CDR1 and CDR2: SNHLY and FYNNEI. Trimming at V came to 7 bases and at J to 8 bases, leaving 15 bases not matched to a gene. The CDR3 is 15 amino acids.

The rearrangement uses TRBV7-3 and TRBJ1-1, with unresolved D. Germline V gives CDR1 SGHTA, CDR2 FQGTGA. The length of the CDR3 is 12 residues. Trimming left V 5 bases short and J 1 base short, with 5 bases between. The CDR3 loop is CASSRGNTEAFF. CDR3 nucleotides: TGTGCCAGCAGCCGAGGGAACACTGAAGCTTTCTTT.

The chain combines TRBV30 with TRBJ2-5; TRBD1 is a possible D gene (6 bases). V lost 3 bases and J 1 base, leaving 9 bases between the germline ends. Per the germline V gene, CDR1 is GTSNPN and CDR2 is SVGIG (reference sequence). The length of the CDR3 is 13 residues. This chain's CDR3 is CAWSPDSQETQYF. CDR3 sequence (DNA): TGTGCCTGGAGCCCGGACAGCCAAGAGACCCAGTACTTC. Complete variable domain (other parts from reference TRBV30 and TRBJ2-5): SQTIHQWPATLVQPVGSPLSLECTVEGTSNPNLYWYRQAAGRGLQLLFYSVGIGQISSEVPQNLSASRPQDRQFILSSKKLLLSDSGFYLCAWSPDSQETQYFGPGTRLLVL.

The rearrangement uses TRBV7-2 and TRBJ2-7; D possibly corresponds to TRBD2 (6 bases). V gave up 5 bases and J gave up 5 bases, with 16 bases separating them. Germline V lookup: CDR1 SGHTA, CDR2 FQGNSA. CDR3 length: 14 residues. For the CDR3, the DNA is TGTGCCAGCAGCACTAGGACGGGGGATAACGAGCAGTACTTC. This gives the protein CASSTRTGDNEQYF.

Note on this clone: An end of the junction differs from the germline gene, which may be a read error. This chain connects TRBV30 to TRBJ1-4; 10 bases align to TRBD1. Germline V gene lookup returns CDR1 GTSNPN and CDR2 SVGIG (reference sequence). CDR3 length: 12 residues. CDR3 loop: CAWTAGPGQGYF. Here the CDR3 DNA reads TGTGCCTGGACGGCAGGACCGGGACAGGGGTATTTT.

V is TRBV5-6 and J is TRBJ2-2; TRBD2 might be the D (5 bases). Deletions cut 3 bases from V and 3 bases from J, with 18 bases between. The CDR3 length is 17 residues. Germline loops: CDR1 SGHDT, CDR2 YYEEEE. CDR3 sequence reads: CASSYPPGGSDTGELFF. DNA for the CDR3: TGTGCCAGCAGCTATCCCCCGGGCGGGTCGGACACCGGGGAGCTGTTTTTT.

The chain is built from TRBV11-2 and TRBJ1-1; 8 positions match TRBD1. The CDR3 length is 14 residues. CDR1 is SGHAT, CDR2 FQNNGV, per germline. V shed 3 bases, J shed 10 bases, and the junction held 10 bases outside the gene matches. CDR3 coding DNA: TGTGCCAGCAGCTTTTCCCGGGACAGGATTACAGCTTTCTTT. Protein product: CASSFSRDRITAFF.

The chain is built from TRBV9 and TRBJ2-1; 14 nucleotides align to TRBD2. V was clipped by 3 bases and J by 9 bases; unmatched bases: 11. Germline CDR1 reads SGDLS; CDR2 reads YYNGEE. The CDR3 length is 17 residues. CDR3 coding DNA: TGTGCCAGCAGCGAGACTAGCGGGGGGGCCGGTAAGGTTGAGCAGTTCTTC. It translates to CASSETSGGAGKVEQFF. The entire variable domain, with the rest obtained from reference TRBV9 and TRBJ2-1, is as follows: DSGVTQTPKHLITATGQRVTLRCSPRSGDLSVYWYQQSLDQGLQFLIQYYNGEERAKGNILERFSAQQFPDLHSELNLSSLELGDSALYFCASSETSGGAGKVEQFFGPGTRLTVL.

The chain couples TRBV5-1 to TRBJ1-3; 8 positions match TRBD1. The germline CDR1 and CDR2 sequences are SGHRS and YFSETQ. The CDR3 has 14 residues. V shed 4 bases and J 4 bases; nucleotides not matched to a gene: 4. CDR3 protein: CASSEGTGGNTIYF. The DNA for the CDR3 is TGCGCCAGCAGCGAGGGGACAGGAGGAAACACCATATATTTT.

The CDR3 DNA follows: TGTGCCATCTCCGGCGGGGGGGCCAGCGAGCAGTACTTC. This translates into CAISGGGASEQYF. This sequence joins TRBV10-3 and TRBJ2-7; TRBD2 agrees at 9 bases. Germline CDR1 reads ENHRY; CDR2 reads SYGVKD. J gave up 6 bases and V 8 bases, and 8 bases lay outside the gene matches. CDR3 length equals 13 residues.

This chain uses TRBV29-1 with TRBJ1-1; a weak D match, TRBD1 (5 bases). Germline lookup yields CDR1 SQVTM and CDR2 ANQGSEA. The V end lost 3 bases, the J end lost 0 bases, and 20 bases lay between the germline ends. The CDR3 is made up of 17 amino acids. Here the CDR3 reads CSVDRQGIGGMNTEAFF. The CDR3 bases are TGCAGCGTTGATAGGCAGGGAATAGGAGGGATGAACACTGAAGCTTTCTTT.

The chain couples TRBV7-9 to TRBJ2-7, with D possibly TRBD1 on 5 matching bases. V was cut by 1 base and J by 3 bases, with 13 bases left in between. The CDR3 loop spans 15 amino acids. Per germline, CDR1 SEHNR and CDR2 FQNEAQ (reference sequence). In DNA form, the CDR3 reads TGTGCCAGCAGCTTAGTAAGTCAGGGCTACTACGAGCAGTACTTC. This encodes CASSLVSQGYYEQYF.

The chain combines TRBV14 with TRBJ2-1, with 9 bases fitting TRBD1. J lost 8 bases, V lost 0 bases, and 5 bases had no gene match. Germline assignment: CDR1 SGHDN and CDR2 FVKESK. This CDR3 spans 15 amino acids. The CDR3: CASSQDRTGVDEQFF. CDR3 in DNA: TGTGCCAGCAGCCAAGATCGGACAGGGGTCGATGAGCAGTTCTTC.

This chain joins TRBV4-1 and TRBJ1-5; 7 bases fit TRBD1. Unmatched junction bases numbered 5, after V lost 0 bases and J lost 6 bases. Germline V gene lookup returns CDR1 MGHRA and CDR2 YSYEKL. The CDR3 length is 15 residues. The CDR3 spells CASSQETGWAQPQHF. In nucleotides, the CDR3 is TGCGCCAGCAGCCAAGAGACAGGGTGGGCTCAGCCCCAGCATTTT.

CDR3 residues: CASSYTRDQPQHF. The CDR3 DNA is TGTGCCAGCAGTTACACCCGGGATCAGCCCCAGCATTTT. The chain couples TRBV6-6 to TRBJ1-5, with unresolved D. V lost 2 bases and J lost 5, with 7 bases in between. The CDR3 contains 13 residues. Germline V gives CDR1 MNHNY, CDR2 SVGAGI (reference sequence).

The chain recombines TRBV30 with TRBJ1-3; possible D gene TRBD1, 6 bases. The ends were cut back, 3 bases at V and 0 bases at J, with 12 bases in the middle. The V gene's germline CDR1 is GTSNPN and CDR2 SVGIG (reference sequence). The CDR3 length is 15 residues. The CDR3 bases are TGTGCCTGGAGCTTGGCGGGGGCCTCTGGAAACACCATATATTTT. Translating it yields CAWSLAGASGNTIYF.

The CDR3, as DNA: TGTGCCAGCAGATGGAAGGGGGACACTGAAGCTTTCTTT. Protein sequence: CASRWKGDTEAFF. The chain recombines TRBV27 with TRBJ1-1, with D tentatively TRBD1 (6 bases). The CDR3 runs to 13 residues. From germline, CDR1 is MNHEY and CDR2 SMNVEV (reference sequence). The V and J ends lost 6 bases and 3 bases respectively, with 11 bases between them.